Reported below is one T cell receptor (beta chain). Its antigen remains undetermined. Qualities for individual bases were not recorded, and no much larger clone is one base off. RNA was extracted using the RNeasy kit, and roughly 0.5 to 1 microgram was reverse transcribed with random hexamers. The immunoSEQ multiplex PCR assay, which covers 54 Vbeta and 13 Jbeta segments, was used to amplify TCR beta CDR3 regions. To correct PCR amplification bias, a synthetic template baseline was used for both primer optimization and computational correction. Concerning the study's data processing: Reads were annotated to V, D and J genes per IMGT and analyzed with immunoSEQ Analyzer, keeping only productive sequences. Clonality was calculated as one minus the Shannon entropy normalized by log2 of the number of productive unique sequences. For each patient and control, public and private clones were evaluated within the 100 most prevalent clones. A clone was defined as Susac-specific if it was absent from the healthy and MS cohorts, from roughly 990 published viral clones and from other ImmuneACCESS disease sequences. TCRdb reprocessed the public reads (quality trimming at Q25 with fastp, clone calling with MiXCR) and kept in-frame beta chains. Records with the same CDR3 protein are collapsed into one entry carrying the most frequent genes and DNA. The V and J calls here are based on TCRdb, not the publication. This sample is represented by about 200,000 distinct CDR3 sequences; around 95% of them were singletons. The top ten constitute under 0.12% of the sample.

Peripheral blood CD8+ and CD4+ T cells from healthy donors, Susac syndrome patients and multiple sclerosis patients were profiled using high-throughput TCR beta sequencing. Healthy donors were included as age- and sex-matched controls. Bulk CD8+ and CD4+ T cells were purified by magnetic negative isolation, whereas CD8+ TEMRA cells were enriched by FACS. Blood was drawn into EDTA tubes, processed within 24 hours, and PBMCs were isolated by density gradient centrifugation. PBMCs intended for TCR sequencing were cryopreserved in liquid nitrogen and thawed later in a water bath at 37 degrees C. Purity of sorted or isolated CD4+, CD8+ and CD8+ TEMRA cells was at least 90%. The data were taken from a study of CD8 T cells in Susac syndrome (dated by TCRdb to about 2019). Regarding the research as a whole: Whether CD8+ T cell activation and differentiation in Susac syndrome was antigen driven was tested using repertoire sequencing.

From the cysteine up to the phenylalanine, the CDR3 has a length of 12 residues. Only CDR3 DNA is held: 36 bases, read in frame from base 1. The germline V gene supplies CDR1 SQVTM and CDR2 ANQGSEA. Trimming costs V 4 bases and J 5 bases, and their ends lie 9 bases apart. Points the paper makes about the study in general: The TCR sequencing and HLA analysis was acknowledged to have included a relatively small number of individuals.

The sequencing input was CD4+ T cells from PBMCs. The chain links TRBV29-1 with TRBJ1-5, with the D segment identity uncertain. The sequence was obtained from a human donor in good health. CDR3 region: CSVGTAHQPQHF. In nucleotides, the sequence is TGCAGCGTTGGTACAGCTCATCAGCCCCAGCATTTT.